This entry is about one T cell receptor (beta chain). Its binding antigen is unknown. No much larger clone is present one base from it, and per-base qualities are unavailable. The germline V gene supplies CDR1 ENHRY and CDR2 SYGVKD. V is cut back by 2 bases and J by 4 bases, with 4 bases in the junction unmatched. Including the terminal cysteine and phenylalanine, the CDR3 comprises 14 residues. Only the CDR3 part of the read is kept: 42 bases, read in frame from the first base. Systemically healthy Caucasian individuals from Russia, 39 in total and aged about 6 to 95 years, were included as donors. Each donor gave about 10 milliliters of peripheral blood, drawn into EDTA-treated Vacutainer tubes. Ficoll-Paque density-gradient centrifugation was used to isolate PBMCs, with at least 7 million obtained per sample. Trizol reagent was used to extract total RNA from the PBMCs, yielding at least 5.5 micrograms per sample. The percentages of naive CD45RAhigh/CD27high T cells were determined by flow cytometry on a PBMC aliquot from every donor.

This record belongs to a study of blood T cells in healthy people across ages (dated by TCRdb to the mid-2010s). About the investigation overall: In model experiments, template switching captured about one uniquely barcoded TCR beta cDNA molecule for every two T cells. Using deep sequencing normalized with unique cDNA molecular identifiers, the study measured how TCR beta repertoire diversity changes with age. The donors were divided into four age groups: young (average approximately 15 years), middle-aged (approximately 39), aged (under 70) and long-lived (82). Donors of different ages were randomly distributed across sequencing lanes to avoid experimental bias. For two donors (one aged 18 to 30 and one aged 80 or older), the study analyzed two additional independent replicas of 1 million unique cDNA reads from the same blood draw.

Library prep was done by 5' RACE. Data came from an Illumina HiSeq 2500. A second roughly 7 to 11 cycle PCR used a sample-barcoded 5' primer and a J-beta primer mix. Each TCR beta cDNA molecule received a unique molecular identifier from a template-switch 5' adaptor carrying 12 random nucleotides. Each sample yielded at least 2.5 million CDR3-containing paired-end reads. The Mint cDNA synthesis kit, primed by a TRBC-specific oligonucleotide, was used to synthesize first-strand cDNA from all RNA. Following uracil-DNA glycosylase treatment, all cDNA underwent a first 18-cycle PCR with the universal primers M1SS and BC2_uni_R. On the study's bioinformatics: Each sample was normalized by randomly selecting 1 million high-quality reads, each carrying a distinct molecular identifier. Reads sharing molecular identifiers were discarded rather than binned into consensus sequences. MiTCR, with a Q25 quality threshold and the strictest error-elimination algorithm, was used for CDR3 identification, clonotype clustering and error correction. A nonparametric unseen species model with Euler transformation was used to estimate a lower bound on total TCR beta diversity. The public reads were reprocessed in TCRdb via fastp at Q25 and MiXCR, keeping in-frame beta chains. Rows are unified per CDR3 protein, each entry keeping the most common DNA and genes. The V and J calls were not made by the authors but by TCRdb's processing. The sample table contains approximately 670,000 distinct CDR3 sequences; only one count was recorded for roughly two fifths of them. In total, the top ten clones hold approximately 29% of the sample.

General conclusions and limits of the study: A strong correlation was found between observed TCR beta diversity and the percentage of naive T cells measured by flow cytometry. Because donor CMV infection status was unknown, age-related changes in expanded clonotypes were potentially confounded. Estimates of total diversity based on one million sequenced T cells were considered lower bounds and underestimates. Compared with the aged group, more naive CD4+ T cells, fewer expanded clones and increased TCR diversity were shown by the long-lived group, suggesting age selection. As age increased, observed TCR beta diversity per million T cells dropped in a roughly linear way, and a significant reduction was already evident by age about 40. Conclusive comparison of naive and antigen-experienced compartments was prevented by the profiling of bulk unsorted PBMCs.

Sample: blood. This receptor chain uses TRBV10-3 and TRBJ2-5, and TRBD1 matches 7 of the central bases. The sequence was obtained from a man older than 75 in good health. The nucleotide sequence reads TGTGCCATCAGTGAGCAAGGGGGCCGAGAGACCCAGTACTTC. The encoded protein is CAISEQGGRETQYF.